Each of the 23 T cell receptor beta chains below was sequenced from the same sample in a study of T cells generated in artificial thymic organoids (dated by TCRdb to 2015 to 2018). The library was generated by 5' RACE. TCRdb names Illumina MiSeq as the instrument used. Separate semi-nested PCR amplifications were run for the TCRalpha and TCRbeta libraries, using Advantage 2 and reverse primers located in the TRAC or TRBC constant regions. The public reads were reanalyzed by TCRdb: fastp trimming at Q25, MiXCR alignment, in-frame beta chains only. Entries are consolidated by CDR3 protein sequence, retaining the most common genes and DNA. The table for this sample lists around 5,600 distinct CDR3 sequences; 25% to 35% of them were counted only once. Clones ranked in the top ten supply 2.4% of the sample. What was sequenced was naive CD8+ T cells from blood. Per the publication, the cell subset or site label means: CD3+TCRalphabeta+CD8SP T cells; for blood, CD45RO-CCR7+ naive CD8+ T cells. The receptors stem from a human donor who gave cord blood stem cells for thymic organoid culture, a cardiac surgery patient who gave postnatal thymus, or a blood donor (not recorded which).

A few counts support this clonotype. This may come from a read error, since a much larger clone is one base off. The V call is TRBV21-1, the J call TRBJ2-3; TRBD2 is the table's D call and was not checked against the DNA. TRBV21-1 is shown as a pseudogene. This CDR3 has 18 residues. The CDR3 nucleotides are TGTGCCAGCAGCACCGCCCGACTAGTTCAAAAACCCACAGATACGCAGTATTTT. Its protein product is CASSTARLVQKPTDTQYF.

The chain has TRBV19 and TRBJ2-1; TRBD2 aligns across 8 bases. Germline V lookup: CDR1 LNHDA, CDR2 SQIVND (reference sequence). Trimming cost V 3 bases and J 4 bases; bases outside gene matches: 8. The CDR3 sequence is 16 residues long. The CDR3 loop is CASSIGGRRNYNEQFF. Here the CDR3 DNA reads TGTGCCAGTAGTATTGGCGGGAGGCGGAATTACAATGAGCAGTTCTTC.

By proportion, this clonotype is medium-sized. This chain links TRBV12-3 or TRBV12-4 with TRBJ1-1, with D perhaps TRBD1 (5 bases). Trimming cost V 5 bases and J 0 bases, with 10 bases left between them. There are 14 residues in the CDR3. In nucleotides, the CDR3 is TGTGCCAGCAGTGCGGGGCACATGAACACTGAAGCTTTCTTT. Residues: CASSAGHMNTEAFF.

By share, this clonotype ranks as medium-sized. This sequence joins TRBV4-1 and TRBJ2-7; D is undetermined. The CDR3 length is 15 residues. Germline-derived CDR1 and CDR2 are MGHRA and YSYEKL. Trimming took 1 base from V and 2 from J, leaving 12 bases between them. The chain's CDR3 is CASSQVHSRAYEQYF. CDR3 DNA sequence: TGCGCCAGCAGCCAAGTTCACTCTAGGGCCTACGAGCAGTACTTC.

This chain uses TRBV5-1 with TRBJ2-1, with a weak D call TRBD2 (6 bases). V dropped 6 bases and J dropped 9 bases, with 28 bases sitting between them. Germline assignment: CDR1 SGHRS and CDR2 YFSETQ. The CDR3 is made up of 17 amino acids. The CDR3 DNA follows: TGCGCCAGCACCCCCTCCCTGGGGCGCCTCGTGGGGGGTGAGCAGTTCTTC. This gives the protein CASTPSLGRLVGGEQFF.

This clonotype was detected only a few times. The chain employs TRBV7-9 and TRBJ1-1; D may be TRBD1 (5 bases). V lost 4 bases, J lost 0 bases, and 18 bases lay in between. The V gene's germline CDR1 is SEHNR and CDR2 FQNEAQ (reference sequence). The CDR3 totals 17 residues. In DNA form, the CDR3 reads TGTGCCAGCAGCTCCAAGACCGGGACCGCTATGAACACTGAAGCTTTCTTT. It yields the protein CASSSKTGTAMNTEAFF.

This clonotype was counted a single time. V is TRBV4-1 and J is TRBJ2-3; 8 bases align to TRBD2. This CDR3 contains 15 residues. In germline, CDR1 is MGHRA, CDR2 YSYEKL. The V segment lost 0 bases and the J segment 5 bases; nucleotides outside the gene matches: 4. The CDR3 region is CASSQEALAEDTQYF. CDR3 bases: TGCGCCAGCAGCCAAGAGGCACTAGCGGAAGATACGCAGTATTTT.

This clonotype is judged medium-sized. The chain joins TRBV29-1 to TRBJ2-2; D gene ambiguous. Trimming cost V 0 bases and J 4 bases, with 9 bases left between them. The germline V gene encodes CDR1 SQVTM and CDR2 ANQGSEA. The length of the CDR3 is 14 residues. CDR3 bases: TGCAGCGTTGAAGAAGGGCCCATCACCGGGGAGCTGTTTTTT. Translating gives CSVEEGPITGELFF.

The chain carries TRBV9 and TRBJ1-1, with 10 bases fitting TRBD1. The CDR3 runs to 16 residues. V trimming: 2 bases; J trimming: 3 bases; junction bases outside the gene matches: 7. CDR1 and CDR2 from the germline V gene are SGDLS and YYNGEE. The CDR3 reads CASSVLTGGEDTEAFF. CDR3 DNA: TGTGCCAGCAGCGTCCTGACAGGGGGCGAGGACACTGAAGCTTTCTTT.

By sample share, this clonotype is medium-sized. The V gene is TRBV29-1, the J gene TRBJ1-2; D possibly corresponds to TRBD1 (5 bases). Germline-derived CDR1 and CDR2 are SQVTM and ANQGSEA. V was trimmed by 2 bases and J by 7 bases, leaving 11 bases between them. This CDR3 has 12 amino acids. CDR3 loop: CSVEMGVLGYTF. Here the CDR3 DNA reads TGCAGCGTTGAAATGGGGGTGCTTGGCTACACCTTC.

V gene TRBV6-5 combines with J gene TRBJ2-5; possible D gene TRBD2, 6 bases. Germline values: CDR1 MNHEY, CDR2 SVGAGI. V lost 2 bases to trimming and J lost 1 base, with 11 bases between them. The CDR3 spans 15 residues. CDR3 in DNA: TGTGCCAGCAGTTACGGCGCGGGGCTCCAAGAGACCCAGTACTTC. Amino acid sequence: CASSYGAGLQETQYF.

The chain links TRBV7-2 to TRBJ1-2; TRBD1 is a possible D gene (6 bases). From germline, CDR1 is SGHTA and CDR2 FQGNSA. V lost 9 bases and J lost 5, with 25 bases in between. The CDR3 consists of 16 residues. CDR3 nucleotide sequence: TGTACCAGGGAAGGACCTGGGACATCTAAAAATTATGGCTACACCTTC. As protein: CTREGPGTSKNYGYTF.

In this sample, this clonotype is medium-sized (0.01 to 0.1%). V and J are TRBV5-1 and TRBJ2-1; D might be TRBD2 (5 bases). From germline, CDR1 is SGHRS and CDR2 YFSETQ. This CDR3 region has 12 residues. V lost 1 base and J lost 9, with 8 bases in between. The CDR3 loop reads CASSLSGSEQFF. The CDR3 bases are TGCGCCAGCAGCTTGTCTGGGAGTGAGCAGTTCTTC.

This clonotype appeared a few times. The chain has TRBV12-3 or TRBV12-4 and TRBJ2-7; the D gene is possibly TRBD2 (6 bases). The germline V and J ends were trimmed by 2 bases and 0 bases, with 14 bases remaining between them. The CDR3 is made up of 16 amino acids. This CDR3 reads CASSLRLGTASYEQYF. CDR3 coding DNA: TGTGCCAGCAGTTTAAGGTTGGGGACTGCCTCCTACGAGCAGTACTTC.

This clonotype was seen a few times. The chain joins TRBV9 to TRBJ2-3; 13 bases match TRBD2. V lost 4 bases to trimming and J lost 0 bases; unmatched junction nucleotides: 8. Germline loops: CDR1 SGDLS, CDR2 YYNGEE. The CDR3 totals 18 residues. CDR3 nucleotide sequence: TGTGCCAGCAGCCTGACGGGACTAGCGGGACGGAGCACAGATACGCAGTATTTT. Protein: CASSLTGLAGRSTDTQYF.

The chain links TRBV30 to TRBJ1-1; 9 nucleotides line up with TRBD1. J lost 3 bases, V lost 4 bases, and 3 bases had no gene match. This CDR3 region has 13 residues. Per germline, CDR1 GTSNPN and CDR2 SVGIG (reference sequence). CDR3 sequence (DNA): TGTGCCTGGATTAGACAGGGGGACACTGAAGCTTTCTTT. It encodes CAWIRQGDTEAFF.

The rearrangement uses TRBV28 and TRBJ1-1; D possibly corresponds to TRBD1 (5 bases). Looked up from germline, CDR1 is MDHEN and CDR2 is SYDVKM. Between the trimmed V and J ends, which lost 3 bases and 8 bases, there was a span of 10 bases. The CDR3 covers 12 residues. The CDR3 DNA reads as TGTGCCAGCAGTTTGCTAGGGACGGAAGCTTTCTTT. Translating it yields CASSLLGTEAFF.

V is TRBV5-6 and J is TRBJ2-1; D uncertain. Germline V gives CDR1 SGHDT, CDR2 YYEEEE. Trimming cost V 4 bases and J 7 bases, with 12 bases left between them. The CDR3 sequence is 13 residues long. CDR3 bases: TGTGCCAGCAGCCTCAAAGAGAGGAATGAGCAGTTCTTC. Encoded protein: CASSLKERNEQFF.

In the case of this clonotype: This may be a read error: a much more frequent sequence differs by one nucleotide. The CDR3, as DNA: TGTGCCAGCAGTCCCGCATCCATCGGGACAGGCAATGGCTACACCTTC. Translation gives CASSPASIGTGNGYTF. The chain links TRBV12-3 or TRBV12-4 to TRBJ1-2; 8 bases fit TRBD1. This CDR3 contains 16 residues. The J segment lost 6 bases and the V segment lost 5 bases, leaving 14 bases of the junction unmatched.

This CDR3 reads CASGTGSISYEQYF. The DNA for the CDR3 is TGTGCCAGCGGTACGGGATCTATAAGCTACGAGCAGTACTTC. The V gene is TRBV12-3 or TRBV12-4, the J gene TRBJ2-7; D is possibly TRBD2 (5 bases). The CDR3 contains 14 residues. V lost 8 bases to trimming and J lost 3 bases, with 17 bases between them.

The chain is built from TRBV12-3 or TRBV12-4 and TRBJ2-2; 10 bases align to TRBD2. Trimming at V came to 7 bases and at J to 2 bases, leaving 7 bases not matched to a gene. CDR3 size: 16 residues. The CDR3, as DNA: TGTGCCAGCACGGGAGCGGGGGGGCCTAACACCGGGGAGCTGTTTTTT. This sequence encodes CASTGAGGPNTGELFF.

This clonotype was observed a few times. The chain combines TRBV19 with TRBJ1-1, with D possibly matching TRBD1 (5 bases). V was cut by 7 bases and J by 2 bases, with 17 bases left in between. The CDR3 spans 15 residues. Germline V gives CDR1 LNHDA, CDR2 SQIVND (reference sequence). The CDR3 coding sequence is TGTGCCAGTACCGAACAGTTGACAGCTAACACTGAAGCTTTCTTT. Encoded protein: CASTEQLTANTEAFF.

This clonotype was detected a few times. The chain links TRBV20-1 to TRBJ1-1; TRBD1 agrees at 8 bases. The CDR3 length is 15 residues. Germline CDR1 is DFQATT and CDR2 is SNEGSKA (reference sequence). With 0 bases clipped from V and 2 bases from J, the junction kept 5 bases outside the gene matches. This CDR3 reads CSARDWTGLNTEAFF. The CDR3 DNA reads as TGCAGTGCTAGAGATTGGACAGGGCTAAACACTGAAGCTTTCTTT.